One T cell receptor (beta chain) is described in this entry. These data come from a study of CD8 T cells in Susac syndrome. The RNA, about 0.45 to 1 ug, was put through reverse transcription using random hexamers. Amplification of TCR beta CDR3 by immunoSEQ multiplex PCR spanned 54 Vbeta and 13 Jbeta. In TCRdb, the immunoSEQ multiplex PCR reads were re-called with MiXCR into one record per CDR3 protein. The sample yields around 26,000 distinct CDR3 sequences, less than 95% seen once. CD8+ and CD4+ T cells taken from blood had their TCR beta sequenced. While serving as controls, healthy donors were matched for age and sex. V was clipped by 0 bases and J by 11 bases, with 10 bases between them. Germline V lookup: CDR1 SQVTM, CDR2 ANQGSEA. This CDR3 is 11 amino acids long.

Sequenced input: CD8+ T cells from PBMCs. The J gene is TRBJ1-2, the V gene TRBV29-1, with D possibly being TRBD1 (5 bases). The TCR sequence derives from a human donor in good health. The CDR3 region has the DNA TGCAGCGTTGAAGACAGGGACGGTTACACCTTC. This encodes CSVEDRDGYTF.